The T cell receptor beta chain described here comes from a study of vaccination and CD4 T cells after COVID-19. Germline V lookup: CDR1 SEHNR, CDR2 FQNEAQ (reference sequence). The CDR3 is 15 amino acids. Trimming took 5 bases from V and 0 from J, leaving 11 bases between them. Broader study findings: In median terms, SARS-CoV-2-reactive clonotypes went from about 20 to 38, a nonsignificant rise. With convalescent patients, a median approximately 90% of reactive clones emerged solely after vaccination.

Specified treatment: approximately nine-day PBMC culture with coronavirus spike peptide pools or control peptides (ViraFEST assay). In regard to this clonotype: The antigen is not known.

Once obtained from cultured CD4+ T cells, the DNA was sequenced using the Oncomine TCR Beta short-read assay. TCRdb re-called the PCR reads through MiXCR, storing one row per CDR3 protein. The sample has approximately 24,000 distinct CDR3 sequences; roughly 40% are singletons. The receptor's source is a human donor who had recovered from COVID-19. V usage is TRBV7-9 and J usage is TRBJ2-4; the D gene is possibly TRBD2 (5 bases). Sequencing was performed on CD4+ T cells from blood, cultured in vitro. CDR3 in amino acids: CASSPAGGAKNIQYF. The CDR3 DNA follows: TGTGCCAGCAGCCCCGCCGGAGGAGCCAAAAACATTCAGTACTTC.